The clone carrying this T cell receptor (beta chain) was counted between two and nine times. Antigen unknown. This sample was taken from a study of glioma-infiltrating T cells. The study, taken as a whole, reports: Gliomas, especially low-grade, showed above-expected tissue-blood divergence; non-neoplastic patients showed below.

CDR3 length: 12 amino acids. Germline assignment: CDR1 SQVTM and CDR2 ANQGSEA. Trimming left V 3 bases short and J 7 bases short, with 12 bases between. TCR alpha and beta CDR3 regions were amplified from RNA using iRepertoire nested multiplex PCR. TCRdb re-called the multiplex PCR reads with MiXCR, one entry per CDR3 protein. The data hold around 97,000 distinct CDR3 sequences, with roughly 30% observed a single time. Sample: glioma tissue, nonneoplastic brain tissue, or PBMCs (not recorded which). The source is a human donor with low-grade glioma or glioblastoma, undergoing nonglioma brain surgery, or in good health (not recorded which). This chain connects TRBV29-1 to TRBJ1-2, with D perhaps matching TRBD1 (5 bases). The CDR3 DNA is TGCAGCGTTGATCAGGGAAGTGTTGGCTACACCTTC. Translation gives CSVDQGSVGYTF.